The present entry profiles one TCR beta chain with its context. CDR1 and CDR2 (germline): GTSNPN, SVGIG (reference sequence). The CDR3 consists of 13 residues. Trimming left V 5 bases short and J 2 bases short, with 10 bases between. This specimen comes from a study of blood T cell repertoires in COVID-19. Data came from immunoSEQ multiplex PCR; TCRdb stores just in-frame clones and leaves some out. The sample lists roughly 360,000 clones; 83% were seen once. This receptor was taken from a woman in her forties or fifties who had recovered from COVID-19. Sequenced material: PBMCs or T cells enriched from blood (not recorded which). The rearrangement links TRBV30 to TRBJ1-5; a weak D match, TRBD1 (5 bases). The CDR3 bases are TGTGCCTGGGGCAAACAGGGCAATCAGCCCCAGCATTTT. Encoded protein: CAWGKQGNQPQHF.